This TCR beta chain comes out of a study of breast tumors, draining lymph nodes, adjacent tissues. Study-wide results and caveats: Most tumor T cells seemingly derive from lymph node, then expand in tumor.

The table lists this clonotype with a few counts. Antigen: not known. The CDR3 sequence is 16 residues long. V shed 1 base and J 3 bases; nucleotides not matched to a gene: 2. CDR1 LGHNA and CDR2 YNFKEQ come from the germline V gene. A single record per CDR3 protein comes from TCRdb applying MiXCR to the multiplex PCR reads. This sample has about 12,000 distinct CDR3 sequences, with about 53% found just once. This sequence originates from a female donor with breast cancer. Some clones in this sample may be carry-over from other donors' samples. The rearrangement uses TRBV4-2 and TRBJ2-1; 11 nucleotides agree with TRBD1. The sequencing sample was made of breast tumor tissue. The CDR3 region is CASSQGGTGGYNEQFF. As DNA, the CDR3 is TGTGCCAGCAGCCAAGGGGGGACAGGGGGCTACAATGAGCAGTTCTTC.